This TCR beta chain derives from a study of blood T cell repertoires in COVID-19 (dated by TCRdb to 2018 to 2020). Regarding the complete study: Samples covering the acute and convalescent phases of COVID-19 were provided by collaborators in the United States, Italy and Spain. The prospective study material was composed of cDNA or gDNA derived from T cells, B-cell-depleted T cells, or PBMCs. The dataset comprised deeply sampled blood TCRbeta repertoires from subjects exposed to, actively infected with, or recovered from COVID-19. A freely available public database, intended as a resource for researchers studying the immune response to SARS-CoV-2, is where the repertoires were released. The samples were drawn from two sources: the first 160 participants of the ongoing ImmuneRACE study, and 1,200 or so subjects contributed by 6 global collaborators. Sample metadata almost always included a de-identified subject ID, COVID-19 status, age in years and sex. Where HLA class I and class II types were available, the types were taken from metadata supplied by the sample provider, not from assay-based typing. General study outcomes and caveats: The quantity of clinical and demographic metadata differed by source and by participant and was supplied without curation.

TCRbeta CDR3 regions were amplified from genomic DNA by means of the immunoSEQ Assay, a bias-controlled multiplex PCR. As for the original processing: Nucleated cell counts per sample were estimated from amplification of reference gene primers within the assay. To quantify the absolute abundance of each unique TCRbeta CDR3 rearrangement, sequence reads were collapsed and filtered. For each sample, productive Simpson clonality was calculated as the square root of Simpson's diversity index over productive rearrangements. TCRdb provides this immuneACCESS table in a form limited to in-frame rearrangements. Some clones are lacking; in checked studies, under half of them reflect an unresolved V gene, and why the rest are absent is not known. V and J calls and clone size come straight from that table; D and trimming were deduced from the DNA. The sample records 200,000 or so clones, roughly 90% of which are singletons. Of the sample, about 8.1% falls within the top ten clones.

V and J are trimmed by 2 bases and 6 bases, and the gene matches miss 7 bases of the junction. The germline V gene encodes CDR1 PRHDT and CDR2 FYEKMQ (reference sequence). The CDR3 goes from the cysteine to the phenylalanine over 16 residues. Only the CDR3 part of the read is kept: 48 bases, read in frame from the first base. Enrolling through a virtual design, the prospective study's participants ranged in age from about 18 to 100 years and lived across some 23 United States geographic areas. In the prospective study, participants were assigned to cohorts based on the clinical history participants reported in a screening survey and a study questionnaire. Recovered participants in ImmuneRACE Cohort 3 were defined as having two consecutive negative NP/OP PCR tests, clearance from a healthcare professional, or resolution of symptoms. Mobile phlebotomists in the prospective study collected whole blood, serum and a nasopharyngeal or oropharyngeal swab from every participant. Prospective study participants could optionally give additional blood draws and questionnaires over an approximately two-month period. Blood samples from the prospective study were shipped frozen or at room temperature prior to DNA extraction.

This clone was observed a single time. The clone's antigen remains unknown. One base away there is no much larger clone; base qualities are not given. Sequenced material: PBMCs or T cells enriched from blood (not recorded which). The chain is assembled from TRBV13 and TRBJ1-5, with 10 bases aligning to TRBD1. The sequence derives from a young woman who had recovered from COVID-19. DNA sequence: TGTGCCAGCAGCTTATCGGACAGGGGGGAGGCTCAGCCCCAGCATTTT. The resulting protein is CASSLSDRGEAQPQHF.